Listed below are T cell receptor beta chains from one sample, sequenced in a study of cytomegalovirus exposure and HLA in healthy donors. Sequencing used immunoSEQ multiplex PCR; TCRdb keeps in-frame clones, though not all of them. The sample comprises about 110,000 clones, 81% of which are singletons, and around 2.3% rests with the top ten. Sequenced sample: PBMCs. The receptor source for this set is a young man in good health and CMV-seronegative. Each CDR3 is given with its conserved first and last residue. The D gene is left open where the match is weak. Clone size is shown for a subset of rows, as once, few, many or a class of expanded clone.

v_gene,abundance,d_gene,j_gene,CDR3aa,CDR3nt
TRBV27,.,TRBD2,TRBJ2-7,CASRALASGVYEQYF,TGTGCCAGCAGAGCCCTGGCTAGCGGAGTCTACGAGCAGTACTTC
TRBV11-2,.,TRBD2,TRBJ2-7,CASSRRTSGTPYEQYF,TGTGCCAGCAGCCGTCGGACTAGCGGGACCCCCTACGAGCAGTACTTC
TRBV6-5,.,TRBD1,TRBJ1-1,CASRMTGAVAFF,TGTGCCAGCAGAATGACAGGGGCGGTAGCTTTCTTT
TRBV7-2,.,TRBD2,TRBJ2-5,CASSPRLAIETQYF,TGTGCCAGCAGCCCCAGACTAGCGATAGAGACCCAGTACTTC
TRBV18,.,.,TRBJ1-3,CASSRDWRGNTIYF,TGTGCCAGCTCCCGAGACTGGAGAGGAAACACCATATATTTT
TRBV7-6,.,.,TRBJ2-2,CASSLVYTRTGELFF,TGTGCCAGCAGCTTGGTGTATACGCGAACCGGGGAGCTGTTTTTT
TRBV9,.,TRBD1,TRBJ1-2,CASSDTGGRAYGYTF,TGTGCCAGCAGCGATACAGGGGGACGCGCCTATGGCTACACCTTC
TRBV7-8,.,TRBD1,TRBJ1-2,CASSTRTGHGYTF,TGTGCCAGCAGCACTCGGACAGGGCATGGCTACACCTTC
TRBV4-1,.,.,TRBJ2-7,CASSLASPSYEQYF,TGCGCCAGCAGCCTTGCTAGCCCCTCCTACGAGCAGTACTTC
TRBV27,.,TRBD1,TRBJ1-5,CASSGTAYQPQHF,TGTGCCAGCAGCGGGACAGCATATCAGCCCCAGCATTTT
TRBV19,.,.,TRBJ1-4,CASTGTYEKLFF,TGTGCCAGTACCGGGACATATGAAAAACTGTTTTTT
TRBV2,once,.,TRBJ2-6,CASRTRETGANVLTF,TGTGCCAGCCGCACCCGGGAGACTGGGGCCAACGTCCTGACTTTC
TRBV6-5,few,.,TRBJ1-1,CASSRDTGNTEAFF,TGTGCCAGCAGCAGGGACACGGGGAACACTGAAGCTTTCTTT
TRBV6-5,.,.,TRBJ1-2,CASSYNKQGYGYTF,TGTGCCAGCAGTTACAACAAACAGGGTTACGGCTACACCTTC
TRBV9,.,.,TRBJ2-5,CASSVVLDGTQYF,TGTGCCAGCAGCGTAGTCCTAGACGGGACCCAGTACTTC
TRBV27,.,TRBD1,TRBJ1-5,CASGDRGGNQPQHF,TGTGCCAGCGGAGACAGGGGCGGCAATCAGCCCCAGCATTTT
TRBV7-9,.,TRBD1,TRBJ1-2,CASSLGTGGTGYTF,TGTGCCAGCAGCTTAGGGACAGGGGGTACTGGCTACACCTTC
TRBV6-5,.,TRBD2,TRBJ2-1,CASSPGLAAYNEQFF,TGTGCCAGCAGCCCTGGACTAGCGGCTTACAATGAGCAGTTCTTC
TRBV28,.,.,TRBJ1-5,CASSLRQGHQPQHF,TGTGCCAGCAGTTTGAGGCAGGGCCATCAGCCCCAGCATTTT
TRBV7-9,.,.,TRBJ1-5,CASSPEGGQPQHF,TGTGCCAGCAGCCCGGAGGGAGGTCAGCCCCAGCATTTT
TRBV6-4,few,TRBD1,TRBJ1-5,CASSPTGAYQPQHF,TGTGCCAGCAGTCCTACAGGGGCTTATCAGCCCCAGCATTTT
TRBV27,.,.,TRBJ2-7,CASRLLPRHSYEQYF,TGTGCCAGCAGGCTCCTCCCCAGGCACTCCTACGAGCAGTACTTC
TRBV5-4,.,.,TRBJ1-1,CASSLAVGDTEAFF,TGTGCCAGCAGCTTGGCCGTCGGGGACACTGAAGCTTTCTTT